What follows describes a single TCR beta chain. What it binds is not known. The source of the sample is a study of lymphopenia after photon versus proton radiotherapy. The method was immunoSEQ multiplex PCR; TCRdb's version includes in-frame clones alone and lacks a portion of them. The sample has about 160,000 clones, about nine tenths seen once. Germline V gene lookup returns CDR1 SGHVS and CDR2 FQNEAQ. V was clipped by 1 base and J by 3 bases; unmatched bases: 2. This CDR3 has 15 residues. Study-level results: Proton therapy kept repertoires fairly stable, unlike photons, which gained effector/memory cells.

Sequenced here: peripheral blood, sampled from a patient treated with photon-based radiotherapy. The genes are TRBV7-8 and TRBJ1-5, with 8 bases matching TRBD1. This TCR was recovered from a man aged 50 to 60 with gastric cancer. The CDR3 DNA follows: TGTGCCAGCAGCTTAGGACAGGGGAACAATCAGCCCCAGCATTTT. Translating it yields CASSLGQGNNQPQHF.